One and the same sample provided the 18 T cell receptor beta chains below, sequenced in a study of T cells in Graves' hyperthyroidism and ophthalmopathy. From RNA transcripts, TCR beta CDR3 regions were amplified. TCR CDR3 regions were first amplified by RT-PCR with HTBI primers. TCRdb ran MiXCR on the multiplex PCR reads and lists one entry per CDR3 protein. The repertoire holds under 40,000 distinct CDR3 sequences, with about 53% as singletons. The sequenced material came from blood. The receptors originated from a woman between 35 and 50 years old with Graves' ophthalmopathy.

About this clonotype itself: A much larger clone differs from this one at a single base, so this may be a read error. This sequence joins TRBV3-1 and TRBJ2-7; D is undetermined. The CDR3 totals 14 residues. Germline V lookup: CDR1 LGHDT, CDR2 YNNKEL (reference sequence). CDR3 region: CASSPDGRSYERYF. Here the CDR3 DNA reads TGTGCCAGCAGTCCTGACGGCCGTTCCTACGAGCGGTACTTC.

With respect to this clonotype: One end of the junction is discordant with germline, which a read error may explain. This chain connects TRBV5-1 to TRBJ1-1, with D hard to call. Germline assignment: CDR1 SGHRS and CDR2 YFSETQ. The length of the CDR3 is 13 residues. The CDR3 is CASGSEGNTEAFF. Written as DNA, the CDR3 is TGCGCCAGCGGCTCCGAGGGCAACACGGAAGCTTTCTTT.

This clonotype was observed a few times. The DNA is left out, because the CDR3 cannot be placed on it with certainty; the CDR3 is given as TCRdb lists it. The chain combines TRBV25-1 with TRBJ2-6; TRBD1 was called by the table and not checked on the DNA. The CDR3 comprises 20 residues, both ends counted. Per germline, CDR1 MGHDK and CDR2 SYGVNS. The CDR3 sequence is CASSIYLCSAESSGANVLTF.

This sequence joins TRBV20-1 and TRBJ1-1, with TRBD1 matching over 12 bases. The CDR3 extends over 14 amino acids. CDR1 is DFQATT, CDR2 SNEGSKA, per germline (reference sequence). V was pared by 0 bases and J by 8 bases, with 4 bases of the junction left unmatched. The CDR3: CSAREGQGAQEAFF. In DNA form, the CDR3 reads TGCAGTGCTAGAGAGGGACAGGGGGCACAAGAAGCTTTCTTT.

This chain joins TRBV19 and TRBJ2-2; the match to TRBD2 covers 13 bases. The CDR3 consists of 19 residues. V was pared by 1 base and J by 6 bases, with 11 bases of the junction left unmatched. Per the germline V gene, CDR1 is LNHDA and CDR2 is SQIVND (reference sequence). The DNA for the CDR3 is TGTGCCAGTAGTATAGGTGCCGGGGGACTAGCGGGAATCCCCGGGGAGCTGTTTTTT. Protein product: CASSIGAGGLAGIPGELFF.

The chain recombines TRBV19 with TRBJ2-7, with D perhaps TRBD2 (5 bases). The CDR3 totals 15 residues. V shed 1 base and J shed 6 bases, with 16 bases lying between them. Germline assignment: CDR1 LNHDA and CDR2 SQIVND (reference sequence). The CDR3 reads CASSIGASGGGEQYF. DNA for the CDR3: TGTGCCAGTAGTATAGGGGCCAGCGGAGGCGGCGAGCAGTACTTC.

About this clonotype: The germline gene is not matched at one end of the junction; a read error may be the cause. The genes are TRBV5-6 and TRBJ1-1; 7 nucleotides line up with TRBD1. Germline-derived CDR1 and CDR2 are SGHDT and YYEEEE. The CDR3 runs 15 residues. The DNA for the CDR3 is TGTGCCAGCAGCTTTCTCGACAGGGCAGACACGGAAGCTTTCTTT. As protein: CASSFLDRADTEAFF.

The rearrangement joins TRBV18 to TRBJ2-5; no firm D call. The germline gives CDR1 KGHSH, CDR2 LQKENI. CDR3 length: 13 residues. V gave up 8 bases and J gave up 5 bases, with 15 bases separating them. DNA of the CDR3: TGTGCCAGCACAATAGCCGTAAAGGAGACCCAGTACTTC. Translated: CASTIAVKETQYF.

The V call is TRBV5-4, the J call TRBJ1-1, with 7 bases matching TRBD1. Germline lookup yields CDR1 SGHNT and CDR2 YYREEE (reference sequence). The junction had 7 bases not matched to a gene; V was cut back by 3 bases and J by 5 bases. The CDR3 covers 14 residues. The CDR3 protein is CASSSGQGGTEAFF. The CDR3 DNA is TGTGCCAGCAGCTCCGGGCAGGGGGGTACTGAAGCTTTCTTT.

The chain links TRBV9 to TRBJ2-3, with no clear D. From germline, CDR1 is SGDLS and CDR2 YYNGEE. V lost 1 base and J 11 bases, leaving 11 bases between the germline ends. CDR3 length: 12 residues. The CDR3 loop reads CASSVSENEQYF. The CDR3 DNA is TGTGCCAGCAGCGTAAGTGAGAATGAGCAGTATTTT.

Note on this clonotype: Relative to the germline gene, one junction end is altered; a read error may explain this. This chain joins TRBV7-9 and TRBJ1-4; the match to TRBD1 covers 7 bases. This CDR3 is built from 17 residues. Germline V gives CDR1 SEHNR, CDR2 FQNEAQ (reference sequence). CDR3 nucleotide sequence: TGTGCCAGCAGTGCCGGGGGGCAGGCGAAACAGGGGCGAAAACTGTGTTTT. Translation: CASSAGGQAKQGRKLCF.

By share, this clonotype ranks as medium-sized. The gene calls are TRBV4-1 and TRBJ1-5; D remains ambiguous. The V gene's germline CDR1 is MGHRA and CDR2 YSYEKL. CDR3 length: 14 residues. V dropped 1 base and J dropped 3 bases, with 7 bases sitting between them. The CDR3, as DNA: TGCGCCAGCAGCCAAGGAGGGCTCAATCAGCCCCAGCATTTT. Amino acid sequence: CASSQGGLNQPQHF.

This sequence joins TRBV20-1 and TRBJ1-5; 10 nucleotides align to TRBD1. After removal of 0 bases from V and 5 bases from J, the junction contained 4 bases not matched to a gene. CDR3 length equals 15 residues. Germline lookup yields CDR1 DFQATT and CDR2 SNEGSKA (reference sequence). In DNA, the CDR3 is TGCAGTGCTAGAGATGGGACAGGGGACGATCAGCCCCAGCATTTT. Its protein product is CSARDGTGDDQPQHF.

A note on this clonotype: An end of the junction differs from the germline gene, which may be a read error. The CDR3 loop reads CSASGQSNQQFF. CDR3 DNA sequence: TGCAGTGCTAGCGGACAGAGCAATCAGCAGTTCTTC. This chain links TRBV20-1 with TRBJ2-1; TRBD1 might be the D (6 bases). CDR3 length: 12 amino acids. In germline, CDR1 is DFQATT, CDR2 SNEGSKA (reference sequence).

On this clonotype itself: Lacking the conserved final phenylalanine or tryptophan, this CDR3 likely reflects a read error. The chain links TRBV5-1 to TRBJ2-1; D possibly corresponds to TRBD2 (5 bases). V lost 3 bases, J lost 9 bases, and 16 bases lay in between. This CDR3 region has 14 residues. Germline-derived CDR1 and CDR2 are SGHRS and YFSETQ. The CDR3 is CASSSPISASEQFL. The CDR3 nucleotides read TGCGCCAGCAGCTCGCCGATTAGCGCAAGTGAGCAGTTCCTC.

This clonotype was counted many times. The chain joins TRBV5-1 to TRBJ2-3; a possible D gene is TRBD1 (6 bases). Trimming took off 5 bases at V and 0 bases at J, with 13 bases between the two ends. Looked up from germline, CDR1 is SGHRS and CDR2 is YFSETQ. The CDR3 is 15 residues long. The CDR3 protein is CASRPDSTSTDTQYF. For the CDR3, the DNA is TGCGCCAGCAGACCGGACAGTACTAGCACAGATACGCAGTATTTT.

This clonotype was counted a single time. This rearrangement joins TRBV10-3 to TRBJ2-1, with no clear D. Trimming took 11 bases from V and 4 from J, leaving 15 bases between them. The CDR3 covers 13 residues. Germline V gene sequence: CDR1 ENHRY, CDR2 SYGVKD. The CDR3 reads CAPNPRRYNEQFF. CDR3 nucleotides: TGTGCCCCCAACCCGCGACGATACAATGAGCAGTTCTTC.

With regard to this clonotype: This likely comes from a read error, as the CDR3 has no conserved phenylalanine or tryptophan at its end. This chain joins TRBV9 and TRBJ2-7, with 7 bases matching TRBD2. V was clipped by 3 bases and J by 6 bases; unmatched bases: 3. CDR3 length: 12 residues. Germline-derived CDR1 and CDR2 are SGDLS and YYNGEE. The CDR3 sequence is CASSEGGTEQYY. The DNA for the CDR3 is TGTGCCAGCAGCGAGGGAGGGACCGAGCAGTACTAC.